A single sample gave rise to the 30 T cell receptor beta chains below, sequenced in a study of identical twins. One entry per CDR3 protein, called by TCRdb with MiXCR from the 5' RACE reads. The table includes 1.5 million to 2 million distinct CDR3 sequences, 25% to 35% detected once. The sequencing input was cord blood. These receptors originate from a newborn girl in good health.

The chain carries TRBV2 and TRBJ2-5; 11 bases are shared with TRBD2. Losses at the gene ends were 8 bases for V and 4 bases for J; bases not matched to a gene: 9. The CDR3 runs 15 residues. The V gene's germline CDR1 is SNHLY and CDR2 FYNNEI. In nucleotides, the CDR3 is TGTGCCAGCTCGACTAGCGGGATTGGGGGAGAGACCCAGTACTTC. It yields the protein CASSTSGIGGETQYF.

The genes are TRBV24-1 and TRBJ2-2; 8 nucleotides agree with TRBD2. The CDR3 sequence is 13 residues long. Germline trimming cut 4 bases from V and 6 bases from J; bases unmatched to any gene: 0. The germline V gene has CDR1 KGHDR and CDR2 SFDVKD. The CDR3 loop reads CATSDGGAGELFF. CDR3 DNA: TGTGCCACCAGTGACGGGGGGGCCGGGGAGCTGTTTTTT.

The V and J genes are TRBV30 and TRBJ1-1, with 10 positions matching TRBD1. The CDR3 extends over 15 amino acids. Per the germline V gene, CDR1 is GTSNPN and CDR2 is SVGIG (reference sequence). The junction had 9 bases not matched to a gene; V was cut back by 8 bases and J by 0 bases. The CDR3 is CAGRDRGPMNTEAFF. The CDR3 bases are TGTGCCGGCCGGGACAGGGGACCCATGAACACTGAAGCTTTCTTT.

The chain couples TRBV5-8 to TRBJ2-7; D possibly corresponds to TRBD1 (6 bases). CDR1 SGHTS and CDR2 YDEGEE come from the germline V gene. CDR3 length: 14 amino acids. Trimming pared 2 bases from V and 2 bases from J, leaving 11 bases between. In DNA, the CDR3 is TGTGCCAGCAGCTTTTCCAGGGGCACCTACGAGCAGTACTTC. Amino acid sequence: CASSFSRGTYEQYF.

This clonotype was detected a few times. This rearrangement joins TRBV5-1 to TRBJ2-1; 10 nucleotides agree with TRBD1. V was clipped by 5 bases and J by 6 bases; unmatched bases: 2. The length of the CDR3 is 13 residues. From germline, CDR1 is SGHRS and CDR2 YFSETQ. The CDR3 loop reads CASRWTGGNEQFF. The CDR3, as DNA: TGCGCCAGCAGGTGGACAGGGGGCAATGAGCAGTTCTTC.

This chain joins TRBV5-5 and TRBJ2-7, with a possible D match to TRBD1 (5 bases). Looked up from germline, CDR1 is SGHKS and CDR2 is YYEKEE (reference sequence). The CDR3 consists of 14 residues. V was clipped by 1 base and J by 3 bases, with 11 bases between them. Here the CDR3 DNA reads TGTGCCAGCAGCTTGCGTTGGGGCAGCTACGAGCAGTACTTC. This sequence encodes CASSLRWGSYEQYF.

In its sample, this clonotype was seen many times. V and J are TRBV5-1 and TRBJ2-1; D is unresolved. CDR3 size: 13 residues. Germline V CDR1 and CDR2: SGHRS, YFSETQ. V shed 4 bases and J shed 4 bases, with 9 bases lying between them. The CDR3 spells CASSPAAYNEQFF. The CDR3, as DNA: TGCGCCAGCAGCCCCGCAGCTTACAATGAGCAGTTCTTC.

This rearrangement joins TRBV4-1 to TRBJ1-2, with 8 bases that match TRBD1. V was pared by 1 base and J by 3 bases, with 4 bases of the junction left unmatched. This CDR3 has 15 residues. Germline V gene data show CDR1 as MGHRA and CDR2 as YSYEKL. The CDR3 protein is CASSQGQGADYGYTF. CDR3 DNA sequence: TGCGCCAGCAGCCAAGGGCAGGGGGCGGACTATGGCTACACCTTC.

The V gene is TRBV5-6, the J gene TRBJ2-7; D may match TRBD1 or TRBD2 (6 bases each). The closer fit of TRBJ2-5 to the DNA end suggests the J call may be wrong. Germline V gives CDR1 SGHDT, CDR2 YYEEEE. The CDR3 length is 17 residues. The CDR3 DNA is TGTGCCAGCAGCTTGAGGTTTCGGGGGCAGGGAGTGAAGACCCAGTACTTC. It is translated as CASSLRFRGQGVKTQYF.

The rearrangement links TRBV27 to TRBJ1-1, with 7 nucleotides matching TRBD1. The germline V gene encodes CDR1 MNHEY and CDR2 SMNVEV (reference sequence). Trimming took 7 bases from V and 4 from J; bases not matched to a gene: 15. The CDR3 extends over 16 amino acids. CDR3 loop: CASTNKIRSGGTEAFF. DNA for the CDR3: TGTGCCAGCACCAACAAAATACGATCAGGGGGCACTGAAGCTTTCTTT.

The DNA of the CDR3 is TGTGCCAGCAGTTTATTCTGGTCTAGCGGGAGGATCTACGAGCAGTACTTC. Encoded protein: CASSLFWSSGRIYEQYF. V is TRBV28 and J is TRBJ2-7; 11 bases align to TRBD2. CDR1 and CDR2 from the germline V gene are MDHEN and SYDVKM. The CDR3 has 17 amino acids. V shed 1 base and J 3 bases; nucleotides not matched to a gene: 8.

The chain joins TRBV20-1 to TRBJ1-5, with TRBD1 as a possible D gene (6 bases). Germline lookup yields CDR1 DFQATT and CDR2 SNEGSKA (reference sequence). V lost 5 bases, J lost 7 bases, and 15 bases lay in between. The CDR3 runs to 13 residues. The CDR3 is CSAGGGGRQPQHF. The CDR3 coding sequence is TGCAGTGCTGGTGGGGGGGGCAGGCAGCCCCAGCATTTT.

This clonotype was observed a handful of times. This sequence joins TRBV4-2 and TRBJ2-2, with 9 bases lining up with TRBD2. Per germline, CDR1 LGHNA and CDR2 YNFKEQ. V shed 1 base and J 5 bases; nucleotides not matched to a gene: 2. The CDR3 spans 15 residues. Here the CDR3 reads CASSQALAGTGELFF. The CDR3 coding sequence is TGTGCCAGCAGCCAAGCCCTAGCGGGGACCGGGGAGCTGTTTTTT.

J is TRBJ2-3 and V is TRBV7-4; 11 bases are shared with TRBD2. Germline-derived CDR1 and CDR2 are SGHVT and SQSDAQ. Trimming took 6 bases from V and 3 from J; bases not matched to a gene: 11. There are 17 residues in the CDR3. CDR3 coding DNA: TGTGCCAGCAGAACGACTAGCGGGGAATTTTTAACAGATACGCAGTATTTT. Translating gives CASRTTSGEFLTDTQYF.

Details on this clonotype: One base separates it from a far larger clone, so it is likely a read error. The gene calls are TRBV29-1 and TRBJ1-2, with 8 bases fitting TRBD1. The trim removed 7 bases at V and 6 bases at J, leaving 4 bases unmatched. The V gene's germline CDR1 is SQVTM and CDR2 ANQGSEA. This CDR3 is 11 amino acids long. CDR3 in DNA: TGCAGCGCCGGACAGGGCGATGGCTACACCTTC. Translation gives CSAGQGDGYTF. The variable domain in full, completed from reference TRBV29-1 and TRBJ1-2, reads SAVISQKPSRDICQRGTSLTIQCQVDSQVTMMFWYRQQPGQSLTLIATANQGSEATYESGFVIDKFPISRPNLTFSTLTVSNMSPEDSSIYLCSAGQGDGYTFGSGTRLTVV.

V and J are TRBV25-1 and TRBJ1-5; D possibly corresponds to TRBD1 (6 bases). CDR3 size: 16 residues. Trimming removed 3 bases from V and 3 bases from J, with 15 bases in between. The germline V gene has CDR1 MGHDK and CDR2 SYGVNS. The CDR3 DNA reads TGTGCCAGCAGTGATAATAGTAGGACAGTCAATCAGCCCCAGCATTTT. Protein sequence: CASSDNSRTVNQPQHF.

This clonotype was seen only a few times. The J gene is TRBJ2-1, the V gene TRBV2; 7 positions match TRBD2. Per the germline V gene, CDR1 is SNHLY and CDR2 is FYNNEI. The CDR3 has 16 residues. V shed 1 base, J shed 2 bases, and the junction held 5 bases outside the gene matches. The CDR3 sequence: CASSEGLAVPYNEQFF. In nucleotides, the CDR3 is TGTGCCAGCAGTGAAGGGCTAGCGGTCCCCTACAATGAGCAGTTCTTC. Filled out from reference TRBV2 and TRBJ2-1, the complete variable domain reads EPEVTQTPSHQVTQMGQEVILRCVPISNHLYFYWYRQILGQKVEFLVSFYNNEISEKSEIFDDQFSVERPDGSNFTLKIRSTKLEDSAMYFCASSEGLAVPYNEQFFGPGTRLTVL.

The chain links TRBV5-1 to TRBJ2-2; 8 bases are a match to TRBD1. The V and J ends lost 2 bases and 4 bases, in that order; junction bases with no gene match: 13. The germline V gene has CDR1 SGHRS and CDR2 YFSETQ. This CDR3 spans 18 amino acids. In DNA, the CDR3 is TGCGCCAGCAGCTTAGGATTCCTGGGACAGGCTTCCACCGGGGAGCTGTTTTTT. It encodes CASSLGFLGQASTGELFF. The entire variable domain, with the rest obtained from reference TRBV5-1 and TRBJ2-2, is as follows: KAGVTQTPRYLIKTRGQQVTLSCSPISGHRSVSWYQQTPGQGLQFLFEYFSETQRNKGNFPGRFSGRQFSNSRSEMNVSTLELGDSALYLCASSLGFLGQASTGELFFGEGSRLTVL.

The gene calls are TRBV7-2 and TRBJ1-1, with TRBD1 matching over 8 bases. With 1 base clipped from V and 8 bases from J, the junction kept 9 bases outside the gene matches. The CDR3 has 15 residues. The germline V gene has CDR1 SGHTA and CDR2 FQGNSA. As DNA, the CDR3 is TGTGCCAGCAGCTTAGGGCCGAGACAGGGGAAGGAAGCTTTCTTT. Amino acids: CASSLGPRQGKEAFF.

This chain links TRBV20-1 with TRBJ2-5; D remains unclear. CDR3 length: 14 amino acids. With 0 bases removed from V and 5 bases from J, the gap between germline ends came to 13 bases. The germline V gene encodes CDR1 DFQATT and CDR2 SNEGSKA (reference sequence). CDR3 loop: CSARDRGVGETQYF. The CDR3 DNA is TGCAGTGCTAGAGATCGAGGTGTGGGGGAGACCCAGTACTTC.

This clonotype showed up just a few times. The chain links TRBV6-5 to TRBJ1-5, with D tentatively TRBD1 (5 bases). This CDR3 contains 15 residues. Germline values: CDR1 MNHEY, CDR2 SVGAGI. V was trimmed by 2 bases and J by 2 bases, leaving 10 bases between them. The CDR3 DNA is TGTGCCAGCAGTTACCTGGGGGGAGGCAATCAGCCCCAGCATTTT. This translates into CASSYLGGGNQPQHF.

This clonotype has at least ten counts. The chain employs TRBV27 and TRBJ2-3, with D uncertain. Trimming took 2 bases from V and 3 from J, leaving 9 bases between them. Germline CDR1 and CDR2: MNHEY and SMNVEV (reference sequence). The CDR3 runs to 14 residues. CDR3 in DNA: TGTGCCAGCAGTTTAGGAAGCGTTACAGATACGCAGTATTTT. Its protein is CASSLGSVTDTQYF.

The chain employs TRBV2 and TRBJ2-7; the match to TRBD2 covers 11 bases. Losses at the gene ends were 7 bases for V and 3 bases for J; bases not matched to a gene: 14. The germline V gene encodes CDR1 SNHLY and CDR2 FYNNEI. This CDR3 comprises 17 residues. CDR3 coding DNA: TGTGCCAGCACCTTGACTAGCGGGATAGCCCCGAACTACGAGCAGTACTTC. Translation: CASTLTSGIAPNYEQYF.

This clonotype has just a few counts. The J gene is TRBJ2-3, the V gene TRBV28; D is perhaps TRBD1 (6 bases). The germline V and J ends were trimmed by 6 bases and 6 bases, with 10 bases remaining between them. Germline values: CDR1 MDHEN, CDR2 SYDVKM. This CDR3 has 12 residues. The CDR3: CASRTGIDTQYF. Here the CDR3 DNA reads TGTGCCAGCAGGACAGGTATCGATACGCAGTATTTT.

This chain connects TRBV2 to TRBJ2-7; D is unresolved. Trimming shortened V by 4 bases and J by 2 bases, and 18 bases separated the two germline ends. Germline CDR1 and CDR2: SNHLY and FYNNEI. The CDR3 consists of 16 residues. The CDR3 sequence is CASSVTPTVPPYEQYF. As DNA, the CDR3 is TGTGCCAGCAGTGTTACACCTACAGTTCCTCCCTACGAGCAGTACTTC.

CDR3 nucleotides: TGTGCCAGCAGCTTAGCGGCAACTAGCGGGTCGTACAATGAGCAGTTCTTC. Amino acid sequence: CASSLAATSGSYNEQFF. The chain joins TRBV7-2 to TRBJ2-1; 9 bases match TRBD2. The CDR3 consists of 17 residues. Germline trimming cut 0 bases from V and 4 bases from J; bases unmatched to any gene: 7. Germline V CDR1 and CDR2: SGHTA, FQGNSA.

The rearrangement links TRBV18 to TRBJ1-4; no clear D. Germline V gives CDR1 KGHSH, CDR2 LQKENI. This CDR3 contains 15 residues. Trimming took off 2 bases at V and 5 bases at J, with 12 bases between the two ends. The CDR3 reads CASSPSTQPNEKLFF. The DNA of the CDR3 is TGTGCCAGCTCACCATCCACACAGCCCAATGAAAAACTGTTTTTT.

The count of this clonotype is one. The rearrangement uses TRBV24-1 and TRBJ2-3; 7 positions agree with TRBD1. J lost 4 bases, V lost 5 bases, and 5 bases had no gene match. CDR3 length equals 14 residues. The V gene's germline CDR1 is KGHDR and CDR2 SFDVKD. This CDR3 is CATSVSTGPDTQYF. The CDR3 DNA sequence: TGTGCCACCAGTGTGTCGACAGGGCCAGATACGCAGTATTTT.

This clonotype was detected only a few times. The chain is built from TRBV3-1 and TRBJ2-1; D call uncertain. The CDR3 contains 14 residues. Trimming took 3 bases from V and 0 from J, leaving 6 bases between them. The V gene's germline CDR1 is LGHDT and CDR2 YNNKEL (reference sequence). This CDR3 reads CASSQAPSYNEQFF. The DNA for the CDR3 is TGTGCCAGCAGCCAGGCGCCCTCCTACAATGAGCAGTTCTTC.

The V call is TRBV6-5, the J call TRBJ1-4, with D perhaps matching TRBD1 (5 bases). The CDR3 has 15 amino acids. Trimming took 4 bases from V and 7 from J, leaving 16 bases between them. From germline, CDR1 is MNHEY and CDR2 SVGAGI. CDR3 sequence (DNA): TGTGCCAGCAGTTGGGGGGGACTGTCGGGTGAAAAACTGTTTTTT. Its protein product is CASSWGGLSGEKLFF.